These 29 T cell receptor beta chains were all obtained from the same sample, sequenced in a study of blood T cell repertoires in COVID-19 (TCRdb year 2020). The protocol used for the library was the immunoSEQ multiplex PCR assay. Imported from immuneACCESS, the table was reduced by TCRdb to in-frame sequences with V and J called. These copies leave out some clones; in studies compared against another copy, an unresolved V gene accounts for under half, and the cause of the remainder is not known. For this sample there are under 80,000 clones; roughly 80% appear just once. Roughly 12% of the sample is held by the ten biggest clonotypes. The sequencing sample was made of peripheral blood. Source of these receptors: a human donor in a cohort sampled during active COVID-19.

The chain has TRBV29-1 and TRBJ1-1, with 8 bases matching TRBD1. The CDR3 has 16 residues. Germline V gene sequence: CDR1 SQVTM, CDR2 ANQGSEA. V lost 5 bases to trimming and J lost 0 bases; unmatched junction nucleotides: 11. In nucleotides, the CDR3 is TGCAGCGTTTCGGCAGGGGGCCCAGGGATGAACACTGAAGCTTTCTTT. Amino acids: CSVSAGGPGMNTEAFF. Full variable domain (remainder filled in from reference TRBV29-1 and TRBJ1-1): SAVISQKPSRDICQRGTSLTIQCQVDSQVTMMFWYRQQPGQSLTLIATANQGSEATYESGFVIDKFPISRPNLTFSTLTVSNMSPEDSSIYLCSVSAGGPGMNTEAFFGQGTRLTVV.

This chain connects TRBV7-6 to TRBJ1-3, with no clear D. The CDR3 spans 14 residues. Per germline, CDR1 SGHVS and CDR2 FNYEAQ. With 5 bases removed from V and 4 bases from J, the gap between germline ends came to 12 bases. The CDR3 DNA follows: TGTGCCAGCAGCCCGTCGACGGGAGGAAACACCATATATTTT. This gives the protein CASSPSTGGNTIYF.

The V gene is TRBV18, the J gene TRBJ2-1; D perhaps matches TRBD1 (5 bases). V shed 3 bases and J shed 12 bases, with 15 bases lying between them. Germline loops: CDR1 KGHSH, CDR2 LQKENI. The CDR3 has 13 residues. CDR3 in amino acids: CASSPVQGPGQFF. The CDR3 bases are TGTGCCAGCTCACCGGTTCAGGGTCCCGGGCAGTTCTTC.

V is TRBV7-9 and J is TRBJ1-1; D not resolved. CDR1 is SEHNR and CDR2 is FQNEAQ in the germline V gene (reference sequence). The germline V and J ends were trimmed by 4 bases and 7 bases, with 16 bases remaining between them. This CDR3 has 14 residues. The CDR3 protein is CASSSKSGLGEAFF. As DNA, the CDR3 is TGTGCCAGCAGCTCGAAATCAGGCCTCGGTGAAGCTTTCTTT.

This chain connects TRBV4-2 to TRBJ2-1; TRBD2 aligns across 8 bases. The V and J ends lost 2 bases and 2 bases, in that order; junction bases with no gene match: 8. Germline V gene lookup returns CDR1 LGHNA and CDR2 YNFKEQ. The CDR3 has 17 amino acids. In DNA form, the CDR3 reads TGTGCCAGCAGCCAAATTGAAAAGCGGGGGACCTACAATGAGCAGTTCTTC. It yields the protein CASSQIEKRGTYNEQFF.

V is TRBV6-2 or TRBV6-3 and J is TRBJ2-7; 11 positions agree with TRBD1. This CDR3 spans 16 amino acids. Germline CDR1 MNHEY, CDR2 SVGEGT. J lost 6 bases, V lost 5 bases, and 12 bases had no gene match. CDR3 in amino acids: CASSQGQGALIGEQYF. CDR3 coding DNA: TGTGCCAGCAGTCAAGGACAGGGGGCTCTGATAGGCGAGCAGTACTTC.

This sequence joins TRBV5-1 and TRBJ1-6; no firm D call. V lost 0 bases to trimming and J lost 14 bases, with 21 bases between them. The CDR3 sequence is 16 residues long. The V gene's germline CDR1 is SGHRS and CDR2 YFSETQ. The DNA for the CDR3 is TGCGCCAGCAGCTTGGCGTCCAGGAACCCCAGTTCGACCCTCCACTTT. This encodes CASSLASRNPSSTLHF.

The J gene is TRBJ1-5, the V gene TRBV21-1. TRBV21-1 is classified as a pseudogene. CDR3 size: 18 residues. The DNA of the CDR3 is TGTGCCAGCAGCAAACAGGATTGTGGGGGGAATAGCAATCAGCCCCAGCATTTT. As protein: CASSKQDCGGNSNQPQHF.

The CDR3 region has the DNA TGTGCCTGGAGTGTTAGCGGGGTACCAGATACGCAGTATTTT. Encoded protein: CAWSVSGVPDTQYF. The chain couples TRBV30 to TRBJ2-3, with 8 nucleotides matching TRBD2. The CDR3 covers 14 residues. Germline trimming cut 0 bases from V and 4 bases from J; bases unmatched to any gene: 3. CDR1 is GTSNPN, CDR2 SVGIG, per germline (reference sequence).

This chain links TRBV18 with TRBJ2-2; 10 nucleotides line up with TRBD1. The CDR3 covers 16 residues. The V gene's germline CDR1 is KGHSH and CDR2 LQKENI. V lost 3 bases and J lost 3; bases outside the gene matches: 4. The CDR3 is CASSPDRGLYTGELFF. The CDR3 bases are TGTGCCAGCTCACCGGACAGGGGGTTGTACACCGGGGAGCTGTTTTTT. The whole variable domain, filled in from reference TRBV18 and TRBJ2-2, reads NAGVMQNPRHLVRRRGQEARLRCSPMKGHSHVYWYRQLPEEGLKFMVYLQKENIIDESGMPKERFSAEFPKEGPSILRIQQVVRGDSAAYFCASSPDRGLYTGELFFGEGSRLTVL.

The chain combines TRBV5-1 with TRBJ1-5, with 9 bases fitting TRBD1. The CDR3 is 16 amino acids. CDR1 and CDR2 from the germline V gene are SGHRS and YFSETQ. The junction had 10 bases not matched to a gene; V was cut back by 4 bases and J by 5 bases. The CDR3 sequence is CASSQVPGQGDQPQHF. The CDR3, as DNA: TGCGCCAGCAGCCAGGTCCCGGGACAGGGTGATCAGCCCCAGCATTTT.

This clone turned up a few times. This sequence joins TRBV19 and TRBJ2-1; 9 bases line up with TRBD2. The trim removed 7 bases at V and 0 bases at J, leaving 7 bases unmatched. The CDR3 runs to 16 residues. The germline gives CDR1 LNHDA, CDR2 SQIVND (reference sequence). The CDR3: CASNGRSGGSYNEQFF. CDR3 sequence (DNA): TGTGCCAGTAATGGGCGTAGCGGGGGCTCCTACAATGAGCAGTTCTTC.

The chain combines TRBV7-9 with TRBJ1-2; 7 nucleotides match TRBD1. Germline V gene sequence: CDR1 SEHNR, CDR2 FQNEAQ (reference sequence). Losses at the gene ends were 9 bases for V and 2 bases for J; bases not matched to a gene: 6. The CDR3 is 13 amino acids. CDR3 amino acids: CASARQGNYGYTF. In DNA form, the CDR3 reads TGTGCCAGTGCCCGACAGGGAAACTATGGCTACACCTTC.

This chain joins TRBV18 and TRBJ2-5, with unresolved D. The V end lost 2 bases, the J end lost 5 bases, and 12 bases lay between the germline ends. The CDR3 extends over 14 amino acids. In germline, CDR1 is KGHSH, CDR2 LQKENI. The chain's CDR3 is CASSPALPYETQYF. The CDR3, as DNA: TGTGCCAGCTCACCAGCTCTACCATACGAGACCCAGTACTTC.

The chain has TRBV6-5 and TRBJ2-7; TRBD2 might be the D (6 bases). CDR3 size: 12 residues. V gave up 2 bases and J gave up 5 bases, with 7 bases separating them. CDR1 and CDR2 (germline): MNHEY, SVGAGI. The CDR3 bases are TGTGCCAGCAGTTACGGGGGGAACGAGCAGTACTTC. Its protein product is CASSYGGNEQYF.

V is TRBV6-2 or TRBV6-3 and J is TRBJ2-6; D gene uncertain. Trimming took off 6 bases at V and 1 base at J, with 13 bases between the two ends. The CDR3 totals 16 residues. Germline V gene sequence: CDR1 MNHEY, CDR2 SVGEGT. The CDR3 DNA sequence: TGTGCCAGCAGCAAAAAACGCGCGTCTGGGGCCAACGTCCTGACTTTC. Protein sequence: CASSKKRASGANVLTF.

The J gene is TRBJ1-6, the V gene TRBV2; D gene ambiguous. Germline-derived CDR1 and CDR2 are SNHLY and FYNNEI. The CDR3 sequence is 12 residues long. The V end lost 4 bases, the J end lost 9 bases, and 7 bases lay between the germline ends. CDR3: CASSGERSPLHF. The CDR3 nucleotides read TGTGCCAGCAGTGGGGAGCGTTCACCCCTCCACTTT.

V usage is TRBV18 and J usage is TRBJ2-7, with TRBD2 matching over 10 bases. The CDR3 sequence is 15 residues long. V lost 3 bases, J lost 7 bases, and 9 bases stayed unmatched. Germline CDR1 KGHSH, CDR2 LQKENI. Written as DNA, the CDR3 is TGTGCCAGCTCACCGGAGCGGGGGGGTATAATGGAGCAGTACTTC. It translates to CASSPERGGIMEQYF.

The rearrangement joins TRBV21-1 to TRBJ1-3; the table's D call of TRBD1 was not tested on the DNA. TRBV21-1 counts as a pseudogene. The CDR3 length is 17 residues. The CDR3 region is CASSLAPGEDRGNTIYF. CDR3 sequence (DNA): TGTGCCAGCAGCCTAGCACCTGGAGAAGACAGGGGAAACACCATATATTTT.

In DNA, the CDR3 is TGTGCCAGCAGCTTAGCGGCCTCCTACAATGAGCAGTTCTTC. As protein: CASSLAASYNEQFF. This chain joins TRBV7-8 and TRBJ2-1, with unresolved D. V gave up 0 bases and J gave up 0 bases, with 3 bases separating them. The germline V gene encodes CDR1 SGHVS and CDR2 FQNEAQ. This CDR3 comprises 14 residues.

The chain recombines TRBV10-3 with TRBJ1-1, with D possibly TRBD1 on 5 matching bases. The CDR3 loop spans 15 amino acids. The V and J ends lost 0 bases and 4 bases respectively, with 12 bases between them. CDR1 and CDR2 (germline): ENHRY, SYGVKD. CDR3 sequence (DNA): TGTGCCATCAGTGAGTCTTGGGGCGGGGGCACTGAAGCTTTCTTT. This sequence encodes CAISESWGGGTEAFF.

This clone was counted once. The chain recombines TRBV6-5 with TRBJ2-7; 7 nucleotides agree with TRBD1. The CDR3 has 13 residues. V shed 6 bases and J 2 bases; nucleotides not matched to a gene: 4. Germline V gene sequence: CDR1 MNHEY, CDR2 SVGAGI. CDR3 loop: CASRLTGTYEQYV. As DNA, the CDR3 is TGTGCCAGCAGATTGACAGGGACCTACGAGCAGTACGTC.

This clone has just a few counts. The chain carries TRBV4-1 and TRBJ2-1, with no clear D. Germline values: CDR1 MGHRA, CDR2 YSYEKL. V lost 0 bases and J lost 2, with 8 bases in between. This CDR3 is 15 amino acids long. This CDR3 reads CASSQDTIPYNEQFF. Written as DNA, the CDR3 is TGCGCCAGCAGCCAAGATACTATCCCCTACAATGAGCAGTTCTTC.

The chain links TRBV18 to TRBJ2-7, with D unclear. Germline lookup yields CDR1 KGHSH and CDR2 LQKENI. This CDR3 contains 13 residues. V shed 0 bases and J shed 4 bases, with 7 bases lying between them. CDR3 sequence reads: CASSPPEEYEQYF. CDR3 sequence (DNA): TGTGCCAGCTCACCACCCGAAGAGTACGAGCAGTACTTC. Supplemented by reference TRBV18 and TRBJ2-7, the full variable domain reads NAGVMQNPRHLVRRRGQEARLRCSPMKGHSHVYWYRQLPEEGLKFMVYLQKENIIDESGMPKERFSAEFPKEGPSILRIQQVVRGDSAAYFCASSPPEEYEQYFGPGTRLTVT.

The chain employs TRBV4-3 and TRBJ2-3; no firm D call. Germline CDR1 reads LGHNA; CDR2 reads YSLEER. The CDR3 has 14 residues. Deletions cut 2 bases from V and 1 base from J, with 7 bases between. The CDR3, as DNA: TGCGCCAGCAGCCAATTTATCGGCACAGATACGCAGTATTTT. Translating gives CASSQFIGTDTQYF.

The chain recombines TRBV6-2 or TRBV6-3 with TRBJ2-2, with 9 bases that match TRBD2. After removal of 6 bases from V and 1 base from J, the junction contained 3 bases not matched to a gene. In germline, CDR1 is MNHEY, CDR2 SVGEGT. The CDR3 consists of 15 residues. For the CDR3, the DNA is TGTGCCAGCAGCCGTAGCGGGGGGAACACCGGGGAGCTGTTTTTT. Translation: CASSRSGGNTGELFF.

The rearrangement joins TRBV19 to TRBJ1-2; weak D call: TRBD1 (5 bases). V lost 3 bases and J 7 bases, leaving 15 bases between the germline ends. CDR1 is LNHDA and CDR2 is SQIVND in the germline V gene (reference sequence). The CDR3 runs to 14 residues. The CDR3 bases are TGTGCCAGTAGTATCAGAGGCAGGGCCTCTGGCTACACCTTC. It encodes CASSIRGRASGYTF. Full variable domain (rest looked up from reference TRBV19 and TRBJ1-2): DGGITQSPKYLFRKEGQNVTLSCEQNLNHDAMYWYRQDPGQGLRLIYYSQIVNDFQKGDIAEGYSVSREKKESFPLTVTSAQKNPTAFYLCASSIRGRASGYTFGSGTRLTVV.

The gene calls are TRBV3-1 (or the pseudogene TRBV3-2) and TRBJ2-6, with no clear D. Germline V gene data show CDR1 as LGHDT and CDR2 as YNNKEL (reference sequence). Trimming took 1 base from V and 3 from J, leaving 10 bases between them. The CDR3 sequence is 16 residues long. The CDR3 coding sequence is TGTGCCAGCAGCCAAGGAGGCGGAATTGGGGCCAACGTCCTGACTTTC. This gives the protein CASSQGGGIGANVLTF.

J is TRBJ1-1 and V is TRBV19; tentatively, D is TRBD1 (5 bases). CDR1 and CDR2 from the germline V gene are LNHDA and SQIVND (reference sequence). This CDR3 has 14 residues. With 6 bases removed from V and 10 bases from J, the gap between germline ends came to 21 bases. In nucleotides, the CDR3 is TGTGCCAGTAGCCAAACGGGGGGGACCTTGCGAGCTTTCTTT. This encodes CASSQTGGTLRAFF. The full variable domain, in which reference TRBV19 and TRBJ1-1 provide the parts outside the CDR3, is DGGITQSPKYLFRKEGQNVTLSCEQNLNHDAMYWYRQDPGQGLRLIYYSQIVNDFQKGDIAEGYSVSREKKESFPLTVTSAQKNPTAFYLCASSQTGGTLRAFFGQGTRLTVV.